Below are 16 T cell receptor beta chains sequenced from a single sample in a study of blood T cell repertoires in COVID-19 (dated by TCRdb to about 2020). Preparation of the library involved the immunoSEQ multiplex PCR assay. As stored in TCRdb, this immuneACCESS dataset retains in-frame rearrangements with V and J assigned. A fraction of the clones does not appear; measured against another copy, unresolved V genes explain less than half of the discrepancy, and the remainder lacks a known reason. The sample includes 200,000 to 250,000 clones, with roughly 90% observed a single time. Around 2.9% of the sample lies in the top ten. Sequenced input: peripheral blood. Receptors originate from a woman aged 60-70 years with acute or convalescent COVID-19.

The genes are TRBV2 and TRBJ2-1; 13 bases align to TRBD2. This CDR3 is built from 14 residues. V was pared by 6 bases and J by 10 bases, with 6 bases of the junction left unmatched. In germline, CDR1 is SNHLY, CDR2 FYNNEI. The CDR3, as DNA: TGTGCCAGCAGACGGGGACTAGCGGGGACCGAGCAGTTCTTC. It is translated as CASRRGLAGTEQFF. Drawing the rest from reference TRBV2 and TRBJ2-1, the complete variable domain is EPEVTQTPSHQVTQMGQEVILRCVPISNHLYFYWYRQILGQKVEFLVSFYNNEISEKSEIFDDQFSVERPDGSNFTLKIRSTKLEDSAMYFCASRRGLAGTEQFFGPGTRLTVL.

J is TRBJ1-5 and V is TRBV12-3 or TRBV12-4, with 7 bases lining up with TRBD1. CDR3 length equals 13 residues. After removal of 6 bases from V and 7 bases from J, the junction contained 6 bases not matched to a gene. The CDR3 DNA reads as TGTGCCAGCAGGAGGGGGCATGAACAGCCCCAGCATTTT. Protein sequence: CASRRGHEQPQHF.

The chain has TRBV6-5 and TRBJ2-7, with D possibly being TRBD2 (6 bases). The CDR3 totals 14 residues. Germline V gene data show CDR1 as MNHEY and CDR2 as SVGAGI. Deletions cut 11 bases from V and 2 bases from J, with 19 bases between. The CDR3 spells CAATGGAPPYEQYF. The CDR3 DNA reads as TGTGCCGCCACGGGCGGGGCTCCTCCCTACGAGCAGTACTTC.

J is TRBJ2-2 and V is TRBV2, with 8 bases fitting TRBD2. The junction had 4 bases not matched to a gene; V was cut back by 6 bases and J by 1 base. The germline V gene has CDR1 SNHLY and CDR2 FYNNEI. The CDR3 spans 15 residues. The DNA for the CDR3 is TGTGCCAGCAGGGGGAGCGGGAGGAACACCGGGGAGCTGTTTTTT. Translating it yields CASRGSGRNTGELFF.

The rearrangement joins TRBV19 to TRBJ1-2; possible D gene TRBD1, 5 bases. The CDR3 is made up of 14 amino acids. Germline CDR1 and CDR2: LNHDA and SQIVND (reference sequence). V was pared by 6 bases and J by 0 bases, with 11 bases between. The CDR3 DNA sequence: TGTGCCAGTAGACAGACAGTCTCTAACTATGGCTACACCTTC. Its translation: CASRQTVSNYGYTF. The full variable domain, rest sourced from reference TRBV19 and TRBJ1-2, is DGGITQSPKYLFRKEGQNVTLSCEQNLNHDAMYWYRQDPGQGLRLIYYSQIVNDFQKGDIAEGYSVSREKKESFPLTVTSAQKNPTAFYLCASRQTVSNYGYTFGSGTRLTVV.

CDR3 DNA sequence: TGCGCCAGCAGCATTGGGGGGGGCCAGCCCCAGCATTTT. It yields the protein CASSIGGGQPQHF. V and J are TRBV5-1 and TRBJ1-5; D is perhaps TRBD1 (6 bases). This CDR3 comprises 13 residues. Germline loops: CDR1 SGHRS, CDR2 YFSETQ. The V end lost 4 bases, the J end lost 7 bases, and 12 bases lay between the germline ends.

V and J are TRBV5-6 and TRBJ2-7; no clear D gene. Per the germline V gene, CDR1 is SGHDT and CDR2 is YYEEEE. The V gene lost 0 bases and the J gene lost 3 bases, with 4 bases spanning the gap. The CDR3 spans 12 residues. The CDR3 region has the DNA TGTGCCAGCAGCTTGGATCGCTACGAGCAGTACTTC. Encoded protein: CASSLDRYEQYF. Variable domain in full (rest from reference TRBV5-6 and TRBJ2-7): DAGVTQSPTHLIKTRGQQVTLRCSPKSGHDTVSWYQQALGQGPQFIFQYYEEEERQRGNFPDRFSGHQFPNYSSELNVNALLLGDSALYLCASSLDRYEQYFGPGTRLTVT.

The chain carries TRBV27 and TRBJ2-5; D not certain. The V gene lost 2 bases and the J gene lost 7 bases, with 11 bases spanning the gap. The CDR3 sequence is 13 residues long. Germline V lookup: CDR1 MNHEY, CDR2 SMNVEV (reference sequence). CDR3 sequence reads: CASSLVRLGTQYF. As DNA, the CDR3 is TGTGCCAGCAGTTTAGTCAGGTTGGGGACCCAGTACTTC.

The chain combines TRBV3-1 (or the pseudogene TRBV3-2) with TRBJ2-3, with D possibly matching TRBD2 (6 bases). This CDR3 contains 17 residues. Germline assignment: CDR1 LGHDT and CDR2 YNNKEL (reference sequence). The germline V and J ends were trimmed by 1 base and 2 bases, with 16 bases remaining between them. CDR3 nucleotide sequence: TGTGCCAGCAGCCAAGGGGGGGATTTCTTTTTCACAGATACGCAGTATTTT. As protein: CASSQGGDFFFTDTQYF.

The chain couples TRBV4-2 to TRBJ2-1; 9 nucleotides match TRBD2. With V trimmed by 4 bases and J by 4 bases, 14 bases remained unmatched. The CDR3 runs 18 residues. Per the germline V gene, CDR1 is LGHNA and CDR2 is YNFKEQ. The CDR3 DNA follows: TGTGCCAGCAGCCGCTCGGTGCTAGCGGGGAACCAATACAATGAGCAGTTCTTC. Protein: CASSRSVLAGNQYNEQFF.

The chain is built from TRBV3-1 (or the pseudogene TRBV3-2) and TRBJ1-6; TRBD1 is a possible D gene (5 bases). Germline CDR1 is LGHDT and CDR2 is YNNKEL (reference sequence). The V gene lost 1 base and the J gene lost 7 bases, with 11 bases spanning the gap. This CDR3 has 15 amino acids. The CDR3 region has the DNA TGTGCCAGCAGCCAAGTTCCAGGGATGAATTCACCCCTCCACTTT. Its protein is CASSQVPGMNSPLHF.

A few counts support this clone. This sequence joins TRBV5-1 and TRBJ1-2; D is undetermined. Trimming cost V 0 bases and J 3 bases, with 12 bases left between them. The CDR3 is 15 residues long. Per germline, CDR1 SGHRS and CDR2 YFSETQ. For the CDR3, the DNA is TGCGCCAGCAGCTTGGATGGCACAATATACTATGGCTACACCTTC. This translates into CASSLDGTIYYGYTF.

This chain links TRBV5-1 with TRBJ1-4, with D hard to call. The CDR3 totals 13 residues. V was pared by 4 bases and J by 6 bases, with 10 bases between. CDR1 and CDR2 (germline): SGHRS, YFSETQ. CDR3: CASSDVRDEKLFF. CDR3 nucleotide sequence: TGCGCCAGCAGCGACGTCCGGGATGAAAAACTGTTTTTT.

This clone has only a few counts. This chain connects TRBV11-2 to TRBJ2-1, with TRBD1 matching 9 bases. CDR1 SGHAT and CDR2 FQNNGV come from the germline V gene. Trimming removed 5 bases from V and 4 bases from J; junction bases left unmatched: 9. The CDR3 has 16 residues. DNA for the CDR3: TGTGCCAGCAGCACCACAGGGGGCGAACCGTACAATGAGCAGTTCTTC. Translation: CASSTTGGEPYNEQFF.

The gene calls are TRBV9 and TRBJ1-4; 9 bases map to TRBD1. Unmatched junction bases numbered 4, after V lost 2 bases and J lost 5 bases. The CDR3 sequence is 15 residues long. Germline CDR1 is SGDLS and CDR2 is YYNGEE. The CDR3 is CASSVLGQGNEKLFF. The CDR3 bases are TGTGCCAGCAGCGTTCTCGGACAGGGGAATGAAAAACTGTTTTTT.

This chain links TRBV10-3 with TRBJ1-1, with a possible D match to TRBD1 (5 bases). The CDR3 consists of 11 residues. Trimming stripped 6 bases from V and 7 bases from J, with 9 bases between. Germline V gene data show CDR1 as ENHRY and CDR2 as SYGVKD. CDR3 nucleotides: TGTGCCATCAGGACAGAGAATGAAGCTTTCTTT. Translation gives CAIRTENEAFF.